The sequence of this T cell receptor beta chain was determined in a study of siplizumab effects on memory and regulatory T cells. Study-level points and caveats: In unstimulated cells, naive T cells appeared more diverse than memory T cells and seemed major alloresponse contributors.

This CDR3 has 14 residues. The V end was cut by 0 bases, the J end by 4 bases, with 9 bases between. From germline, CDR1 is LGHNA and CDR2 YSLEER. The assay covered some 100,000 TCR templates per sample. The assay was immunoSEQ multiplex PCR, and TCRdb's table has in-frame clones only and misses some. This sample yields 70,000 to 95,000 clones, of which approximately 96% are seen a single time; 0.025% to 0.035% belongs to the top ten. Concerning this clone: Its antigen is not identified.

The clonotype comes from a human donor in good health. The chain employs TRBV4-3 and TRBJ1-1; possible D gene TRBD1, 6 bases. The sequencing sample was made of naive CD4+ T cells sorted from blood. In DNA form, the CDR3 reads TGCGCCAGCAGCCAAGAACAGGGAGGCACTGAAGCTTTCTTT. Its protein product is CASSQEQGGTEAFF.